Sequencing of this T cell receptor beta chain was carried out in a study of Tregs in tolerant kidney transplant recipients. To note about this clone: Antigen unknown.

The repertoire was sequenced with immunoSEQ multiplex PCR; TCRdb's copy has only in-frame clones and lacks some. In the table there are about 240,000 clones, more than 65% of which are singletons. The CDR3 sequence is 13 residues long. V dropped 8 bases and J dropped 2 bases, with 13 bases sitting between them. Germline V lookup: CDR1 MNHEY, CDR2 SVGAGI. CD4+CD25+CD127- Tregs, CD4+CD25- non-Tregs, CD4 and CD8 cells were sorted. General study results and limits: The small number of patients limits these findings pending further validation. Expanding Tregs on activated donor B cells appeared to best identify donor-specific TCRbeta clones.

Sequenced sample: CD4+ T cells from blood. This chain links TRBV6-5 with TRBJ2-7, with a tentative D call TRBD1 (5 bases). The TCR comes from a human donor in good health. The CDR3 region is CASQGQGAYEQYF. The CDR3 bases are TGTGCCAGCCAAGGGCAGGGTGCCTACGAGCAGTACTTC.